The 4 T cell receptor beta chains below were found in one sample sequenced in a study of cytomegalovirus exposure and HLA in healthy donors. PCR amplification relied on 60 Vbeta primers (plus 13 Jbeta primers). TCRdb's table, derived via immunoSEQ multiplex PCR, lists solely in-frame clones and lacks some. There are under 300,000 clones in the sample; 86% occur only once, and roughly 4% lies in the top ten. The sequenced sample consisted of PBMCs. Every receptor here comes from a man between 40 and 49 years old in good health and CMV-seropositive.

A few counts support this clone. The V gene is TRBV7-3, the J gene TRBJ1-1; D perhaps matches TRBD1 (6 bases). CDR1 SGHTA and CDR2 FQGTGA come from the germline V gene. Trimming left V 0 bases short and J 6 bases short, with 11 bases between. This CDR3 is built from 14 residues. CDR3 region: CASSLTPGVAEAFF. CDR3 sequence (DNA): TGTGCCAGCAGCTTAACCCCAGGGGTGGCTGAAGCTTTCTTT.

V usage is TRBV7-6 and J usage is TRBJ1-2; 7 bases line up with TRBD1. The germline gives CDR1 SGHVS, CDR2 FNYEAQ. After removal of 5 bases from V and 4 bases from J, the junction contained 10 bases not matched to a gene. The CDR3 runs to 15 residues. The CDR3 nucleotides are TGTGCCAGCAGCCCGGCCGGGACAGCGGGCTATGGCTACACCTTC. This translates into CASSPAGTAGYGYTF.

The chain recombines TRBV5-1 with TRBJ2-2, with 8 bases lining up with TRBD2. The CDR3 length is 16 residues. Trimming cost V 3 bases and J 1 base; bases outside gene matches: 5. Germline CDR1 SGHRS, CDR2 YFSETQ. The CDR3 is CASSSWTSRNTGELFF. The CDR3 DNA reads TGCGCCAGCAGCTCCTGGACTAGCAGGAACACCGGGGAGCTGTTTTTT. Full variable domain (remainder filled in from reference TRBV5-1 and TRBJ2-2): KAGVTQTPRYLIKTRGQQVTLSCSPISGHRSVSWYQQTPGQGLQFLFEYFSETQRNKGNFPGRFSGRQFSNSRSEMNVSTLELGDSALYLCASSSWTSRNTGELFFGEGSRLTVL.

CDR3 protein: CASSSWTGNSYEQYF. The CDR3 bases are TGTGCCAGCAGTTCCTGGACAGGAAACTCCTACGAGCAGTACTTC. The chain has TRBV28 and TRBJ2-5, with 7 bases matching TRBD1. The J call may not be correct, given that the DNA end is closer to TRBJ2-7. The germline V gene encodes CDR1 MDHEN and CDR2 SYDVKM. The CDR3 runs 15 residues.